This T cell receptor beta chain emerged from a study of spatial heterogeneity in lung cancer. The wider study: Detection of beta-chain sequences consistently exceeded that of alpha-chain sequences.

This CDR3 spans 14 amino acids. Germline trimming cut 5 bases from V and 5 bases from J; bases unmatched to any gene: 2. Stated time point: sample taken at primary tumor resection. Whole RNA, isolated from tumor, nontumor lung or frozen PBMC, was sequenced without prior sorting. All TCR cDNA molecules were individually tagged with a unique molecular identifier. TCRdb used MiXCR to reprocess the 5' RACE reads, holding one entry per CDR3 protein. The sample shows around 87,000 distinct CDR3 sequences, over 9.5% of them seen only once. The sample consisted of PBMCs, taken at surgery. The sequence was obtained from a male donor with early-stage non-small cell lung cancer. The chain carries TRBV12-3 or TRBV12-4 and TRBJ1-6; 8 bases fit TRBD1. The CDR3 loop reads CASSRQGNNSPLHF. CDR3 DNA: TGTGCCAGCAGTCGACAGGGGAATAATTCACCCCTCCACTTT.